The 20 T cell receptor beta chains listed next were all sequenced from one sample in a study of T cells in Graves' hyperthyroidism and ophthalmopathy. TCR beta CDR3 sequences were amplified from RNA transcripts. The primer set for the first-round RT-PCR of the TCR CDR3 was HTBI. Via MiXCR, TCRdb re-called the multiplex PCR reads, giving one row per CDR3 protein. The data contain about 400,000 distinct CDR3 sequences, 13% of them seen just once; the ten biggest clones take up 9% to 9.5%. Sequencing input: blood. These receptors came from a woman between 18 and 29 years old with Graves' hyperthyroidism.

This clonotype was found a few times. The chain recombines TRBV19 with TRBJ1-1; a possible D gene is TRBD1 (6 bases). The V gene lost 7 bases and the J gene lost 7 bases, with 16 bases spanning the gap. Germline V gives CDR1 LNHDA, CDR2 SQIVND (reference sequence). This CDR3 is built from 13 residues. The CDR3 sequence is CASTLWEDSEAFF. The CDR3 DNA reads as TGTGCCAGTACCCTTTGGGAGGACAGTGAAGCTTTCTTT.

This clonotype has at least ten counts. V and J are TRBV12-5 and TRBJ1-1; a weak D match, TRBD1 (5 bases). The CDR3 is made up of 14 amino acids. The germline V gene encodes CDR1 LGHNT and CDR2 FRNRAP. Trimming stripped 1 base from V and 1 base from J, with 7 bases between. The CDR3 region has the DNA TGTGCTAGTGGTTTGGAGGGGCCGAACACTGAAGCTTTCTTT. Amino acid sequence: CASGLEGPNTEAFF.

This clonotype has at least ten counts. This chain connects TRBV18 to TRBJ1-5; possible D gene TRBD1, 6 bases. The CDR3 extends over 17 amino acids. Trimming cost V 0 bases and J 4 bases, with 16 bases left between them. Germline V gene sequence: CDR1 KGHSH, CDR2 LQKENI. The CDR3 coding sequence is TGTGCCAGCTCACCACCTAACGCAGGGGAGGGGAATCAGCCCCAGCATTTT. Translated, it gives CASSPPNAGEGNQPQHF.

This clonotype has ten or more counts. This chain links TRBV28 with TRBJ2-7; 8 positions match TRBD1. The V segment lost 2 bases and the J segment 1 base; nucleotides outside the gene matches: 7. There are 16 residues in the CDR3. The germline V gene has CDR1 MDHEN and CDR2 SYDVKM. Here the CDR3 reads CASSLPRTGLSYEQYF. The CDR3, as DNA: TGTGCCAGCAGTTTACCCCGGACAGGGTTGTCCTACGAGCAGTACTTC. Variable domain in full (rest from reference TRBV28 and TRBJ2-7): DVKVTQSSRYLVKRTGEKVFLECVQDMDHENMFWYRQDPGLGLRLIYFSYDVKMKEKGDIPEGYSVSREKKERFSLILESASTNQTSMYLCASSLPRTGLSYEQYFGPGTRLTVT.

This clonotype was recorded many times. This chain connects TRBV28 to TRBJ1-2; D is perhaps TRBD1 (5 bases). Germline V gene sequence: CDR1 MDHEN, CDR2 SYDVKM. Trimming cost V 10 bases and J 3 bases, with 9 bases left between them. The CDR3 is 11 amino acids. The CDR3 DNA is TGTGCCACCCGGGGGGACTATGGCTACACCTTC. Its protein product is CATRGDYGYTF.

This clonotype was counted many times. This CDR3 reads CASGPGQGYEQYF. In DNA form, the CDR3 reads TGTGCCAGCGGTCCGGGACAGGGCTACGAGCAGTACTTC. The J gene is TRBJ2-7, the V gene TRBV6-1; 9 bases are shared with TRBD1. Trimming removed 8 bases from V and 3 bases from J; junction bases left unmatched: 5. This CDR3 has 13 amino acids. The germline CDR1 and CDR2 sequences are MNHNS and SASEGT.

The chain employs TRBV4-3 and TRBJ2-1, with a possible D match to TRBD1 (6 bases). CDR3 length equals 14 residues. Germline lookup yields CDR1 LGHNA and CDR2 YSLEER. V lost 0 bases to trimming and J lost 4 bases, with 7 bases between them. The CDR3: CASSQDGTYNEQFF. DNA of the CDR3: TGCGCCAGCAGCCAAGATGGGACATACAATGAGCAGTTCTTC.

This clonotype was seen repeatedly, ten times or more. This rearrangement joins TRBV20-1 to TRBJ2-7, with TRBD2 matching over 12 bases. The CDR3 totals 16 residues. Germline V gives CDR1 DFQATT, CDR2 SNEGSKA (reference sequence). J gave up 2 bases and V 3 bases, and 8 bases lay outside the gene matches. The CDR3 protein is CSASPSGRVSPYEQYF. CDR3 DNA: TGCAGTGCTAGCCCTAGCGGGAGGGTATCCCCCTACGAGCAGTACTTC.

This clonotype was seen a handful of times. This chain links TRBV19 with TRBJ1-6; 9 bases agree with TRBD1. V lost 3 bases, J lost 8 bases, and 8 bases stayed unmatched. This CDR3 is built from 16 residues. Germline CDR1 reads LNHDA; CDR2 reads SQIVND (reference sequence). The CDR3 nucleotides are TGTGCCAGTAGTATGCAGTCCCGGACAGGGGATTCACCCCTCCACTTT. Residues: CASSMQSRTGDSPLHF.

Many counts were recorded for this clonotype. The chain combines TRBV20-1 with TRBJ1-5; tentatively, D is TRBD1 (6 bases). CDR3 length: 12 residues. Germline lookup yields CDR1 DFQATT and CDR2 SNEGSKA (reference sequence). Deletions cut 5 bases from V and 5 bases from J, with 10 bases between. CDR3 coding DNA: TGCAGTGCTTCGGAGGGGGATCAGCCCCAGCATTTT. Its translation: CSASEGDQPQHF.

The chain employs TRBV5-1 and TRBJ1-4; D remains unclear. Trimming removed 5 bases from V and 0 bases from J, with 8 bases in between. This CDR3 has 14 residues. CDR1 and CDR2 from the germline V gene are SGHRS and YFSETQ. The CDR3 spells CASSKDATNEKLFF. CDR3 bases: TGCGCCAGCAGTAAGGACGCAACTAATGAAAAACTGTTTTTT.

The chain carries TRBV6-1 and TRBJ2-7, with 7 nucleotides matching TRBD2. With V trimmed by 4 bases and J by 5 bases, 8 bases remained unmatched. Germline V gene data show CDR1 as MNHNS and CDR2 as SASEGT. This CDR3 has 14 amino acids. CDR3: CASSGRREINEQYF. The CDR3 DNA sequence: TGTGCCAGCAGTGGAAGGCGGGAGATCAACGAGCAGTACTTC.

There are a few counts of this clonotype. The V and J genes are TRBV6-1 and TRBJ1-2; 10 nucleotides match TRBD1. Trimming took 6 bases from V and 7 from J; bases not matched to a gene: 11. The CDR3 is 15 residues long. Germline V gives CDR1 MNHNS, CDR2 SASEGT. The CDR3: CASSPSGDRGTGYTF. Here the CDR3 DNA reads TGTGCCAGCAGCCCAAGTGGGGACAGGGGAACTGGCTACACCTTC.

Points on this clonotype: Because the CDR3 is missing its conserved closing phenylalanine or tryptophan, this is likely a read error. This CDR3 reads CATSRDPRGKGEQYI. For the CDR3, the DNA is TGTGCCACCAGCAGAGATCCCAGGGGGAAAGGCGAGCAGTACATC. This rearrangement joins TRBV15 to TRBJ2-7, with 7 bases lining up with TRBD1. The V segment lost 0 bases and the J segment 6 bases; nucleotides outside the gene matches: 8. The CDR3 extends over 15 amino acids. CDR1 is LNHNV, CDR2 YYDKDF, per germline (reference sequence).

The V and J genes are TRBV7-3 and TRBJ2-5, with 11 nucleotides matching TRBD1. Germline values: CDR1 SGHTA, CDR2 FQGTGA. The CDR3 sequence is 15 residues long. V lost 5 bases, J lost 5 bases, and 7 bases stayed unmatched. CDR3 region: CASSQGQGVMETQYF. In DNA, the CDR3 is TGTGCCAGCAGCCAGGGACAGGGGGTTATGGAGACCCAGTACTTC.

V and J are TRBV12-3 or TRBV12-4 and TRBJ1-3, with 9 bases identical to TRBD1. The length of the CDR3 is 19 residues. J was trimmed by 0 bases and V by 0 bases; bases with no gene match: 9. The CDR3 region has the DNA TGTGCCAGCAGTTTAGCGGGACAGGGTGGCGTAGCCTCTGGAAACACCATATATTTT. Translated: CASSLAGQGGVASGNTIYF.

This clonotype was seen ten or more times. The gene calls are TRBV29-1 and TRBJ2-5; TRBD1 matches at 9 bases. Germline V CDR1 and CDR2: SQVTM, ANQGSEA. This CDR3 region has 14 residues. V lost 3 bases to trimming and J lost 3 bases; unmatched junction nucleotides: 5. This chain's CDR3 is CSVEGGQGKETQYF. Written as DNA, the CDR3 is TGCAGCGTTGAGGGGGGACAGGGAAAAGAGACCCAGTACTTC.

The V gene is TRBV25-1, the J gene TRBJ1-4; D is perhaps TRBD1 (5 bases). This CDR3 has 15 residues. V dropped 3 bases and J dropped 6 bases, with 14 bases sitting between them. Germline CDR1 is MGHDK and CDR2 is SYGVNS. The CDR3, as DNA: TGTGCCAGCAGTGACCTCACAAAAGGGGATGAAAAACTGTTTTTT. This translates into CASSDLTKGDEKLFF.

There are a few counts of this clonotype. CDR3 nucleotides: TGCGCCAGCAGCCAAGAAAGGAGCGGGAGAGGTGAGACCCAGTACTTC. Encoded protein: CASSQERSGRGETQYF. V is TRBV4-3 and J is TRBJ2-5; TRBD2 aligns across 8 bases. Per the germline V gene, CDR1 is LGHNA and CDR2 is YSLEER. Trimming at V came to 0 bases and at J to 5 bases, leaving 8 bases not matched to a gene. This CDR3 spans 16 amino acids.

This clonotype was counted at least ten times. The chain uses TRBV20-1 and TRBJ1-4; TRBD1 might be the D (6 bases). The CDR3 extends over 14 amino acids. Germline V gene data show CDR1 as DFQATT and CDR2 as SNEGSKA (reference sequence). The germline V and J ends were trimmed by 2 bases and 5 bases, with 12 bases remaining between them. For the CDR3, the DNA is TGCAGTGCTAGAAAAGCAGGGGCAAATGAAAAACTGTTTTTT. As protein: CSARKAGANEKLFF.